The subject of this entry is one T cell receptor beta chain. This entry is derived from a study of identical twins. From the 5' RACE reads, TCRdb called clonotypes with MiXCR, one entry per CDR3 protein. The sample lists 700,000 or so distinct CDR3 sequences; roughly 8% were seen once. Germline-derived CDR1 and CDR2 are MNHNS and SASEGT. The trim removed 6 bases at V and 6 bases at J, leaving 12 bases unmatched. The CDR3 runs 17 residues. These records were also assigned to another study, of yellow fever vaccine responses in identical twins. As reported in that work: Reportedly, the response of twins' T cells to the vaccine seemed partly convergent, partly personalized.

The chain employs TRBV6-1 and TRBJ2-4; 12 positions match TRBD1. The sequencing input was PBMCs. This TCR came from a woman younger than 35 in good health. The CDR3 region is CASRAGTGGQWLNIQYF. The CDR3 nucleotides are TGTGCCAGCAGAGCCGGGACAGGGGGCCAGTGGTTAAACATTCAGTACTTC.